Below, 7 T cell receptor beta chains from the same sample are listed, as sequenced in a study of OX40 agonist ivuxolimab in advanced cancers. This table comes from immunoSEQ multiplex PCR, and its TCRdb copy is limited to in-frame clones, with some not included. The profile shows about 80,000 clones, around 92% of them singletons. Sequences were derived from CD4+ or CD8+ T cells sorted from blood, sampled in a trial of the OX40 agonist ivuxolimab. The receptors derive from an adult with an advanced solid tumor such as melanoma, head and neck, liver or kidney cancer.

The gene calls are TRBV29-1 and TRBJ1-2; weak D call: TRBD1 (5 bases). Germline V gene sequence: CDR1 SQVTM, CDR2 ANQGSEA. This CDR3 spans 15 amino acids. V was clipped by 4 bases and J by 6 bases, with 21 bases between them. This CDR3 is CSVVEGDRFFDGYTF. CDR3 nucleotide sequence: TGCAGCGTTGTCGAAGGGGACCGCTTTTTCGATGGCTACACCTTC.

This rearrangement joins TRBV6-5 to TRBJ2-7, with 11 bases lining up with TRBD2. Germline-derived CDR1 and CDR2 are MNHEY and SVGAGI. CDR3 length equals 14 residues. Trimming cost V 6 bases and J 5 bases; bases outside gene matches: 6. The CDR3: CASSISGGAHEQYF. The CDR3, as DNA: TGTGCCAGCAGCATTAGCGGGGGGGCCCACGAGCAGTACTTC.

This clone was seen once. This chain links TRBV18 with TRBJ2-5, with D maybe TRBD1 (6 bases). In germline, CDR1 is KGHSH, CDR2 LQKENI. CDR3 length equals 16 residues. V gave up 2 bases and J gave up 4 bases, with 17 bases separating them. The CDR3 DNA is TGTGCCAGCTCACCAGAGCAGGGGTCGTTAGGAGAGACCCAGTACTTC. As protein: CASSPEQGSLGETQYF.

The chain employs TRBV7-8 and TRBJ2-1; tentatively, D is TRBD1 or TRBD2 (5 bases each). This CDR3 is built from 13 residues. With 5 bases removed from V and 7 bases from J, the gap between germline ends came to 12 bases. CDR1 and CDR2 from the germline V gene are SGHVS and FQNEAQ. DNA for the CDR3: TGTGCCAGCAGCGGTGGGGGATGGAATGAGCAGTTCTTC. Protein sequence: CASSGGGWNEQFF. The entire variable domain, with the rest obtained from reference TRBV7-8 and TRBJ2-1, is as follows: GAGVSQSPRYKVAKRGQDVALRCDPISGHVSLFWYQQALGQGPEFLTYFQNEAQLDKSGLPSDRFFAERPEGSVSTLKIQRTQQEDSAVYLCASSGGGWNEQFFGPGTRLTVL.

This rearrangement joins TRBV18 to TRBJ2-5; TRBD1 or TRBD2 may be the D gene (5 bases each). V lost 3 bases to trimming and J lost 2 bases, with 16 bases between them. There are 16 residues in the CDR3. Germline V CDR1 and CDR2: KGHSH, LQKENI. The CDR3 spells CASSPPGRRIQETQYF. CDR3 nucleotide sequence: TGTGCCAGCTCACCCCCGGGACGGAGGATACAAGAGACCCAGTACTTC.

The count of this clone is one. The chain combines TRBV4-3 with TRBJ2-1, with no clear D. From germline, CDR1 is LGHNA and CDR2 YSLEER. This CDR3 is 17 amino acids long. The ends were cut back, 0 bases at V and 0 bases at J, with 12 bases in the middle. CDR3 in amino acids: CASSQDVGPSSYNEQFF. The CDR3 nucleotides are TGCGCCAGCAGCCAAGACGTAGGGCCAAGCTCCTACAATGAGCAGTTCTTC.

The chain uses TRBV19 and TRBJ2-1; a weak D match, TRBD1 (6 bases). From germline, CDR1 is LNHDA and CDR2 SQIVND (reference sequence). CDR3 length: 14 amino acids. V was pared by 4 bases and J by 2 bases, with 9 bases between. In DNA, the CDR3 is TGTGCCAGTAGTACAGGGGCCGCCTACAATGAGCAGTTCTTC. It specifies CASSTGAAYNEQFF.